The 20 T cell receptor beta chains given below trace back to one sample, sequenced in a study of shared clonotypes between healthy human individuals. Data came from immunoSEQ multiplex PCR; TCRdb stores just in-frame clones and leaves some out. This table holds about 120,000 clones, about 70% found once. Input material: memory CD8+ T cells sorted from blood. Subset meaning: CD45RO+ cells pooled with CCR7-negative TemRA cells. All receptors derive from a woman in her twenties or thirties in good health.

This chain links TRBV28 with TRBJ2-1; unclear D gene. This CDR3 spans 14 amino acids. Germline lookup yields CDR1 MDHEN and CDR2 SYDVKM. V lost 3 bases and J lost 6, with 12 bases in between. This CDR3 is CASSFERASNEQFF. The CDR3 DNA reads TGTGCCAGCAGTTTTGAAAGGGCGTCCAATGAGCAGTTCTTC.

The V gene is TRBV28, the J gene TRBJ2-5; D assignment may be TRBD1 or TRBD2 (5 bases each). Germline V gene lookup returns CDR1 MDHEN and CDR2 SYDVKM. V lost 6 bases, J lost 2 bases, and 19 bases lay in between. The CDR3 extends over 16 amino acids. The CDR3 bases are TGTGCCAGCAGCTCTTGGCTCGAGGGGAGTCAAGAGACCCAGTACTTC. It translates to CASSSWLEGSQETQYF.

The V gene is TRBV7-6, the J gene TRBJ2-2; 13 nucleotides match TRBD2. The V gene end was trimmed by 5 bases and the J gene end by 5 bases; junction bases not matched to a gene: 5. The CDR3 consists of 16 residues. Germline lookup yields CDR1 SGHVS and CDR2 FNYEAQ. CDR3 coding DNA: TGTGCCAGCAGCCGGACTAGCGGGAGTGGGACCGGGGAGCTGTTTTTT. Translation gives CASSRTSGSGTGELFF.

The chain carries TRBV23-1 and TRBJ2-3; TRBD2 matches at 7 bases. TRBV23-1 qualifies as an ORF whose function is uncertain. This CDR3 contains 17 residues. After removal of 4 bases from V and 0 bases from J, the junction contained 10 bases not matched to a gene. The CDR3 protein is CASSLDGGGRSTDTQYF. The CDR3 coding sequence is TGCGCCAGCAGTCTTGATGGGGGGGGTAGGAGCACAGATACGCAGTATTTT.

The rearrangement links TRBV7-6 to TRBJ1-5; 7 bases map to TRBD1. Germline loops: CDR1 SGHVS, CDR2 FNYEAQ. The CDR3 length is 17 residues. Trimming at V came to 5 bases and at J to 7 bases, leaving 17 bases not matched to a gene. The CDR3 is CASSPGYGRGSRQPQHF. CDR3 in DNA: TGTGCCAGCAGCCCCGGCTACGGCAGGGGGTCTCGGCAGCCCCAGCATTTT.

V usage is TRBV6-5 and J usage is TRBJ1-2, with 7 bases lining up with TRBD1. V shed 7 bases and J 4 bases; nucleotides not matched to a gene: 6. The V gene's germline CDR1 is MNHEY and CDR2 SVGAGI. The CDR3 runs 13 residues. The CDR3 nucleotides read TGTGCCAGCAAGGGGGCGCTGAGCTATGGCTACACCTTC. Translating it yields CASKGALSYGYTF.

With respect to this clone: Other DNA sequences of this sample code for an identical CDR3. The chain combines TRBV6-6 with TRBJ2-3; TRBD2 agrees at 7 bases. Germline CDR1 is MNHNY and CDR2 is SVGAGI (reference sequence). With V trimmed by 0 bases and J by 6 bases, 6 bases remained unmatched. This CDR3 has 15 residues. The CDR3 DNA is TGTGCCAGCAGTTACTCGAGAGCGGGATCGGATACGCAGTATTTT. As protein: CASSYSRAGSDTQYF.

V usage is TRBV5-8 and J usage is TRBJ1-4, with D possibly matching TRBD1 (6 bases). The CDR3 contains 11 residues. Germline values: CDR1 SGHTS, CDR2 YDEGEE. V was trimmed by 9 bases and J by 14 bases, leaving 17 bases between them. The CDR3 DNA sequence: TGTGCCACCTCCCCAGGGGACCAGCTGTTTTTT. Translated: CATSPGDQLFF.

This chain's CDR3 is CASSSTGTWNEKLFF. The CDR3 nucleotides read TGCGCCAGCAGCTCTACCGGGACTTGGAATGAAAAACTGTTTTTT. V is TRBV5-1 and J is TRBJ1-4, with a weak D call TRBD1 (5 bases). The CDR3 has 15 amino acids. V was pared by 3 bases and J by 5 bases, with 14 bases between. Germline V gene sequence: CDR1 SGHRS, CDR2 YFSETQ.

This rearrangement joins TRBV5-1 to TRBJ2-7; 10 nucleotides agree with TRBD2. CDR1 is SGHRS, CDR2 YFSETQ, per germline. CDR3 length equals 17 residues. The trim removed 0 bases at V and 2 bases at J, leaving 8 bases unmatched. In DNA, the CDR3 is TGCGCCAGCAGCTTGGGGGTGCTACTAGCGGGGACCTACGAGCAGTACTTC. The encoded protein is CASSLGVLLAGTYEQYF.

As for this clone: A far larger clone is one nucleotide away, so this likely arose from a read error. The chain joins TRBV11-2 to TRBJ2-7, with D perhaps matching TRBD2 (5 bases). Germline loops: CDR1 SGHAT, CDR2 FQNNGV. V lost 1 base and J 3 bases, leaving 10 bases between the germline ends. The CDR3 loop spans 14 amino acids. The chain's CDR3 is CASSLVAGGYEQYF. The CDR3 DNA reads TGTGCCAGCAGCTTAGTGGCAGGAGGCTACGAGCAGTACTTC.

The genes are TRBV6-1 and TRBJ2-3; TRBD2 aligns across 8 bases. The CDR3 consists of 15 residues. The ends lost 3 bases at V and 5 bases at J; junction bases unmatched: 7. The V gene's germline CDR1 is MNHNS and CDR2 SASEGT. This CDR3 is CASSDQAGAGDTQYF. The DNA of the CDR3 is TGTGCCAGCAGTGACCAAGCGGGAGCGGGAGATACGCAGTATTTT.

In this sample, this clone turned up a few times. The chain couples TRBV28 to TRBJ1-4; 7 bases map to TRBD1. Germline V gene sequence: CDR1 MDHEN, CDR2 SYDVKM. J was trimmed by 0 bases and V by 6 bases; bases with no gene match: 7. This CDR3 spans 16 amino acids. CDR3: CASRSYGTATNEKLFF. The CDR3, as DNA: TGTGCCAGCAGGTCCTACGGGACAGCAACTAATGAAAAACTGTTTTTT.

V usage is TRBV6-5 and J usage is TRBJ1-3; no reliable D call. The CDR3 covers 15 residues. From germline, CDR1 is MNHEY and CDR2 SVGAGI. Trimming removed 6 bases from V and 0 bases from J, with 12 bases in between. CDR3 nucleotide sequence: TGTGCCAGCAGCCCCCTACTTTCCTCTGGAAACACCATATATTTT. Translating gives CASSPLLSSGNTIYF.

Notes on this clone: This sample also contains other DNA sequences that code for the same CDR3. The chain uses TRBV2 and TRBJ2-1; TRBD2 agrees at 12 bases. V gave up 6 bases and J gave up 7 bases; unmatched junction bases: 4. The CDR3 is made up of 14 amino acids. Germline-derived CDR1 and CDR2 are SNHLY and FYNNEI. CDR3 in amino acids: CASRLAGGWNEQFF. The CDR3 region has the DNA TGTGCCAGCAGACTAGCGGGAGGTTGGAATGAGCAGTTCTTC.

This rearrangement joins TRBV7-3 to TRBJ2-7; tentative D call: TRBD2 (5 bases). The CDR3 totals 15 residues. From germline, CDR1 is SGHTA and CDR2 FQGTGA. The V gene lost 2 bases and the J gene lost 5 bases, with 16 bases spanning the gap. CDR3 region: CASSLDSQPGNEQYF. The CDR3 DNA follows: TGTGCCAGCAGCTTAGATAGCCAGCCCGGGAACGAGCAGTACTTC. Based on the CDR3 plus reference TRBV7-3 and TRBJ2-7, the full variable domain is GAGVSQTPSNKVTEKGKYVELRCDPISGHTALYWYRQSLGQGPEFLIYFQGTGAADDSGLPNDRFFAVRPEGSVSTLKIQRTERGDSAVYLCASSLDSQPGNEQYFGPGTRLTVT.

This sequence joins TRBV21-1 and TRBJ2-6; no DNA check was done on the table's D call, TRBD1. TRBV21-1 is flagged as a pseudogene. The CDR3 runs 17 residues. The CDR3 sequence is CASSKINSGSGANVLTF. DNA of the CDR3: TGTGCCAGCAGCAAGATAAACTCAGGGTCTGGGGCCAACGTCCTGACTTTC.

The CDR3 loop is CASAGRPNEKLFF. CDR3 nucleotide sequence: TGTGCCAGCGCGGGGAGGCCTAATGAAAAACTGTTTTTT. This sequence joins TRBV6-1 and TRBJ1-4, with unresolved D. Trimming cost V 8 bases and J 3 bases, with 10 bases left between them. This CDR3 contains 13 residues. Germline V gene sequence: CDR1 MNHNS, CDR2 SASEGT.

Ten or more counts support this clone. This chain uses TRBV11-3 with TRBJ1-2, with no clear D. Germline V gene lookup returns CDR1 SGHNT and CDR2 YENEEA. V was shortened by 7 bases and J by 2 bases, with 14 bases between the two germline ends. This CDR3 spans 14 amino acids. The CDR3 coding sequence is TGTGCCAGCACCCCCGCGGGCAGAAACTATGGCTACACCTTC. This translates into CASTPAGRNYGYTF.

This clone came up a few times. The V and J genes are TRBV2 and TRBJ2-7; D is possibly TRBD2 (5 bases). Germline CDR1 SNHLY, CDR2 FYNNEI. This CDR3 is 13 amino acids long. V was pared by 7 bases and J by 2 bases, with 12 bases between. The CDR3 sequence is CASIPAEPYEQYF. In DNA form, the CDR3 reads TGTGCCAGCATCCCAGCGGAGCCCTACGAGCAGTACTTC. Supplemented by reference TRBV2 and TRBJ2-7, the full variable domain reads EPEVTQTPSHQVTQMGQEVILRCVPISNHLYFYWYRQILGQKVEFLVSFYNNEISEKSEIFDDQFSVERPDGSNFTLKIRSTKLEDSAMYFCASIPAEPYEQYFGPGTRLTVT.